Sequencing of this T cell receptor (beta chain) was carried out in a study of CD8 T cells in Susac syndrome. In germline, CDR1 is SGHNT, CDR2 YENEEA. Trimming took off 5 bases at V and 1 base at J, with 12 bases between the two ends. The CDR3 contains 14 residues. After extraction with the RNeasy kit, about 0.5 to 1 ug of the RNA was reverse transcribed using random hexamers. The CDR3 of TCR beta was amplified by immunoSEQ multiplex PCR across 54 Vbeta and 13 Jbeta. TCRdb used MiXCR to reprocess the immunoSEQ multiplex PCR reads, holding one entry per CDR3 protein. The repertoire holds 100,000 or so distinct CDR3 sequences, with about nine tenths as singletons.

This TCR derives from a human donor in good health. The gene calls are TRBV11-3 and TRBJ2-7, with D perhaps TRBD1 or TRBD2 (6 bases each). Sequencing was carried out using CD4+ T cells from PBMCs. The CDR3 nucleotides are TGTGCCAGCAGCCGGGAGACAGGATCCTACGAGCAGTACTTC. This sequence encodes CASSRETGSYEQYF.